These 22 T cell receptor beta chains were sequenced from one sample in a study of blood T cell repertoires in COVID-19. The repertoire was sequenced with immunoSEQ multiplex PCR; TCRdb's copy has only in-frame clones and lacks some. The table has roughly 230,000 clones, 80% to 90% seen once. The sequencing sample was made of peripheral blood. These receptors were obtained from a man between 40 and 49 years old with active or convalescent COVID-19.

This rearrangement joins TRBV4-1 to TRBJ1-1, with D uncertain. The V end lost 0 bases, the J end lost 0 bases, and 8 bases lay between the germline ends. The CDR3 covers 15 residues. Germline CDR1 is MGHRA and CDR2 is YSYEKL. The CDR3 sequence: CASSQDTQMNTEAFF. The CDR3 nucleotides are TGCGCCAGCAGCCAAGACACACAGATGAACACTGAAGCTTTCTTT.

This rearrangement joins TRBV5-6 to TRBJ2-7; 12 bases agree with TRBD2. J gave up 5 bases and V 4 bases, and 10 bases lay outside the gene matches. From germline, CDR1 is SGHDT and CDR2 YYEEEE. The CDR3 is 16 residues long. The CDR3: CASSPRLAGGPHEQYF. CDR3 DNA sequence: TGTGCCAGCAGCCCCCGGCTAGCGGGAGGGCCCCACGAGCAGTACTTC.

This clone was counted once. V is TRBV3-1 (or the pseudogene TRBV3-2) and J is TRBJ2-7, with 7 bases identical to TRBD1. The length of the CDR3 is 12 residues. V trimming: 5 bases; J trimming: 5 bases; junction bases outside the gene matches: 3. The germline V gene encodes CDR1 LGHDT and CDR2 YNNKEL (reference sequence). The CDR3 bases are TGTGCCAGCAGCACGACAGGGAACGAGCAGTACTTC. This sequence encodes CASSTTGNEQYF.

The rearrangement uses TRBV9 and TRBJ2-6, with a tentative D call TRBD2 (5 bases). Trimming removed 3 bases from V and 1 base from J, with 14 bases in between. Germline V lookup: CDR1 SGDLS, CDR2 YYNGEE. The CDR3 runs 17 residues. The CDR3 sequence: CASSAREGGSGANVLTF. The CDR3, as DNA: TGTGCCAGCAGCGCCCGAGAAGGCGGGTCTGGGGCCAACGTCCTGACTTTC.

This clone came up a few times. The chain couples TRBV7-3 to TRBJ2-3; D call uncertain. Germline V gene data show CDR1 as SGHTA and CDR2 as FQGTGA. The CDR3 has 13 residues. The ends were cut back, 3 bases at V and 4 bases at J, with 8 bases in the middle. CDR3 sequence reads: CASSFGSADTQYF. CDR3 nucleotide sequence: TGTGCCAGCAGCTTCGGGTCGGCAGATACGCAGTATTTT.

This rearrangement joins TRBV5-5 to TRBJ1-2; 7 bases agree with TRBD1. The CDR3 spans 13 residues. Germline V CDR1 and CDR2: SGHKS, YYEKEE (reference sequence). Trimming at V came to 2 bases and at J to 7 bases, leaving 5 bases not matched to a gene. CDR3 nucleotides: TGTGCCAGCAGCTTAACAGGGGCCGGTGGCTACACCTTC. Protein sequence: CASSLTGAGGYTF.

The chain couples TRBV7-2 to TRBJ2-5; maybe TRBD2 (6 bases). CDR1 is SGHTA and CDR2 is FQGNSA in the germline V gene. Trimming pared 3 bases from V and 3 bases from J, leaving 17 bases between. The CDR3 length is 16 residues. The CDR3 loop is CASSFPRGTLKETQYF. CDR3 DNA: TGTGCCAGCAGCTTCCCCCGCGGGACTTTAAAAGAGACCCAGTACTTC. Variable domain in full (rest from reference TRBV7-2 and TRBJ2-5): GAGVSQSPSNKVTEKGKDVELRCDPISGHTALYWYRQSLGQGLEFLIYFQGNSAPDKSGLPSDRFSAERTGGSVSTLTIQRTQQEDSAVYLCASSFPRGTLKETQYFGPGTRLLVL.

The chain uses TRBV11-2 and TRBJ2-1; D is possibly TRBD2 (6 bases). Germline CDR1 reads SGHAT; CDR2 reads FQNNGV. V dropped 1 base and J dropped 6 bases, with 10 bases sitting between them. This CDR3 contains 14 residues. CDR3 in amino acids: CASSLAGLSNEQFF. The CDR3 DNA follows: TGTGCCAGCAGCTTAGCGGGACTTTCCAATGAGCAGTTCTTC.

The J gene is TRBJ1-4, the V gene TRBV30; D unclear. This CDR3 is 12 amino acids long. Germline values: CDR1 GTSNPN, CDR2 SVGIG (reference sequence). With 2 bases removed from V and 8 bases from J, the gap between germline ends came to 9 bases. The CDR3 DNA reads as TGTGCCTGGAGTTATACGGGGGAAAAACTGTTTTTT. Its protein product is CAWSYTGEKLFF.

CDR3 loop: CASSFGSGNTEAFF. CDR3 DNA sequence: TGCGCCAGCAGCTTCGGGTCTGGGAACACTGAAGCTTTCTTT. This rearrangement joins TRBV5-1 to TRBJ1-1, with D unresolved. Germline lookup yields CDR1 SGHRS and CDR2 YFSETQ. The germline V and J ends were trimmed by 2 bases and 1 base, with 9 bases remaining between them. This CDR3 contains 14 residues.

The chain employs TRBV12-5 and TRBJ2-4; D is ambiguous. The CDR3 extends over 13 amino acids. V was shortened by 2 bases and J by 9 bases, with 11 bases between the two germline ends. CDR1 and CDR2 (germline): LGHNT, FRNRAP. The CDR3 sequence is CASGLPPSGIQYF. CDR3 in DNA: TGTGCTAGTGGTTTGCCACCCTCCGGCATTCAGTACTTC.

This clone was recorded once. DNA for the CDR3: TGTGCCAGCAGTGACTCCTCCACAGGGGGCGAATCTGGAAACACCATATATTTT. The encoded protein is CASSDSSTGGESGNTIYF. J is TRBJ1-3 and V is TRBV6-4, with 9 bases fitting TRBD1. Losses at the gene ends were 0 bases for V and 1 base for J; bases not matched to a gene: 7. The germline V gene has CDR1 MRHNA and CDR2 SNTAGT. CDR3 length: 18 residues.

The chain uses TRBV11-2 and TRBJ1-1, with D tentatively TRBD1 (6 bases). The CDR3 spans 14 residues. CDR1 is SGHAT, CDR2 FQNNGV, per germline. V dropped 5 bases and J dropped 3 bases, with 13 bases sitting between them. Written as DNA, the CDR3 is TGTGCCAGCAGCCCTCCCTGGGGGCACACTGAAGCTTTCTTT. Translating gives CASSPPWGHTEAFF.

This clone has only one observation. This sequence joins TRBV30 and TRBJ1-3; D ambiguous. Germline V CDR1 and CDR2: GTSNPN, SVGIG (reference sequence). V was pared by 7 bases and J by 0 bases, with 7 bases between. The CDR3 length is 12 residues. CDR3 sequence: CALTNSGNTIYF. CDR3 bases: TGTGCCTTGACAAACTCTGGAAACACCATATATTTT.

This chain links TRBV7-9 with TRBJ1-2; D is perhaps TRBD1 (6 bases). Per the germline V gene, CDR1 is SEHNR and CDR2 is FQNEAQ (reference sequence). The CDR3 consists of 17 residues. The germline V and J ends were trimmed by 3 bases and 8 bases, with 25 bases remaining between them. The CDR3 coding sequence is TGTGCCAGCAGCTTTGGAACAGGGACCTCGGCCGGTGACGGCTACACCTTC. This translates into CASSFGTGTSAGDGYTF.

The chain employs TRBV7-8 and TRBJ1-2, with D uncertain. The germline V gene has CDR1 SGHVS and CDR2 FQNEAQ. V lost 3 bases to trimming and J lost 2 bases, with 10 bases between them. The CDR3 sequence is 14 residues long. The CDR3, as DNA: TGTGCCAGCAGCTTGACGGGGAACAACTATGGCTACACCTTC. Amino acid sequence: CASSLTGNNYGYTF.

The V and J genes are TRBV5-1 and TRBJ2-7; 7 bases map to TRBD1. This CDR3 has 15 residues. The V gene's germline CDR1 is SGHRS and CDR2 YFSETQ. The trim removed 4 bases at V and 5 bases at J, leaving 12 bases unmatched. CDR3 protein: CASSQNGQVSDEQYF. CDR3 DNA: TGCGCCAGCAGCCAAAACGGACAGGTTAGCGACGAGCAGTACTTC.

V usage is TRBV30 and J usage is TRBJ2-3, with D uncertain. Trimming pared 5 bases from V and 1 base from J, leaving 13 bases between. The CDR3 spans 14 residues. From germline, CDR1 is GTSNPN and CDR2 SVGIG (reference sequence). DNA of the CDR3: TGTGCCTGGGAAGATAACCGCGGCACAGATACGCAGTATTTT. It codes for CAWEDNRGTDTQYF.

The chain uses TRBV7-8 and TRBJ2-1; 8 nucleotides line up with TRBD2. The CDR3 has 15 residues. Germline CDR1 reads SGHVS; CDR2 reads FQNEAQ. The ends lost 1 base at V and 8 bases at J; junction bases unmatched: 7. Written as DNA, the CDR3 is TGTGCCAGCAGCTTAGAGGCGGGAGGTAGGGATGAGCAGTTCTTC. Translating gives CASSLEAGGRDEQFF.

The chain joins TRBV3-1 (or the pseudogene TRBV3-2) to TRBJ1-3, with 7 bases aligning to TRBD1. This CDR3 region has 17 residues. With 0 bases clipped from V and 3 bases from J, the junction kept 8 bases outside the gene matches. Germline lookup yields CDR1 LGHDT and CDR2 YNNKEL (reference sequence). The CDR3 sequence: CASSQDGQVFFGNTIYF. The DNA for the CDR3 is TGTGCCAGCAGCCAAGACGGACAGGTTTTTTTTGGAAACACCATATATTTT.

The chain uses TRBV7-8 and TRBJ1-1; 11 nucleotides agree with TRBD1. With 5 bases clipped from V and 4 bases from J, the junction kept 6 bases outside the gene matches. The CDR3 contains 15 residues. The germline CDR1 and CDR2 sequences are SGHVS and FQNEAQ. The CDR3 sequence is CASSRTGGAPTEAFF. The CDR3 DNA reads TGTGCCAGCAGCCGGACAGGGGGCGCGCCCACTGAAGCTTTCTTT. Supplemented by reference TRBV7-8 and TRBJ1-1, the full variable domain reads GAGVSQSPRYKVAKRGQDVALRCDPISGHVSLFWYQQALGQGPEFLTYFQNEAQLDKSGLPSDRFFAERPEGSVSTLKIQRTQQEDSAVYLCASSRTGGAPTEAFFGQGTRLTVV.

The chain employs TRBV6-1 and TRBJ2-3; possible D gene TRBD2, 5 bases. Germline V gives CDR1 MNHNS, CDR2 SASEGT. The germline V and J ends were trimmed by 4 bases and 1 base, with 18 bases remaining between them. The CDR3 sequence is 17 residues long. CDR3 in DNA: TGTGCCAGCAGTGCTCTCTCCCTAGCAAGGGGCACAGATACGCAGTATTTT. It codes for CASSALSLARGTDTQYF.